A single sample is the source of the 7 T cell receptor beta chains below, sequenced in a study of T cells in Graves' hyperthyroidism and ophthalmopathy. RNA transcripts yielded amplified TCR beta CDR3 regions. The primer set for the first-round RT-PCR of the TCR CDR3 was HTBI. TCRdb recomputed calls from the multiplex PCR reads with MiXCR, one row per CDR3 protein. The sample lists about 360,000 distinct CDR3 sequences, approximately 13% occurring once. The sequenced sample consisted of blood. The source of these receptors is a young woman with Graves' hyperthyroidism.

This clonotype was found a few times. This clone may be a read error of a much larger clone one base away. The CDR3 loop is CASTLSRSSFGYTF. CDR3 DNA: TGTGCCAGCACCCTTTCTAGGAGCTCCTTCGGCTACACCTTC. The rearrangement links TRBV28 to TRBJ1-2; D unclear. In germline, CDR1 is MDHEN, CDR2 SYDVKM. The germline V and J ends were trimmed by 7 bases and 8 bases, with 20 bases remaining between them. This CDR3 spans 14 amino acids.

This clonotype turned up a few times. V gene TRBV7-3 combines with J gene TRBJ2-3; maybe TRBD2 (6 bases). Trimming took off 5 bases at V and 0 bases at J, with 12 bases between the two ends. The CDR3 sequence is 15 residues long. Germline V gene data show CDR1 as SGHTA and CDR2 as FQGTGA. CDR3 nucleotides: TGTGCCAGCAGCATTAATGGGGGGAGCACAGATACGCAGTATTTT. Translated, it gives CASSINGGSTDTQYF.

This clonotype was observed many times. CDR3 sequence (DNA): TGCAGTGCTAGGCCTAGAAGTTACAATGAGCAGTTCTTC. Amino acid sequence: CSARPRSYNEQFF. This rearrangement joins TRBV20-1 to TRBJ2-1; D is uncertain. Per germline, CDR1 DFQATT and CDR2 SNEGSKA (reference sequence). This CDR3 region has 13 residues. V was pared by 3 bases and J by 4 bases, with 10 bases between.

The sample holds many counts of this clonotype. The V call is TRBV5-1, the J call TRBJ1-2; D not certain. Germline V gene sequence: CDR1 SGHRS, CDR2 YFSETQ. The CDR3 spans 14 residues. Trimming left V 4 bases short and J 2 bases short, with 12 bases between. The CDR3 region has the DNA TGCGCCAGCAGCCGAGAGGGCGCAAACTATGGCTACACCTTC. This encodes CASSREGANYGYTF.

There are many counts of this clonotype. The rearrangement uses TRBV5-1 and TRBJ2-1; D uncertain. The CDR3 has 14 residues. Germline V gene data show CDR1 as SGHRS and CDR2 as YFSETQ. The V gene lost 0 bases and the J gene lost 5 bases, with 9 bases spanning the gap. CDR3 residues: CASSLGGTHNEQFF. CDR3 nucleotide sequence: TGCGCCAGCAGCTTGGGTGGCACCCACAATGAGCAGTTCTTC.

The chain combines TRBV5-1 with TRBJ1-1; D is ambiguous. The CDR3 extends over 14 amino acids. Trimming shortened V by 4 bases and J by 1 base, and 11 bases separated the two germline ends. Germline V gene data show CDR1 as SGHRS and CDR2 as YFSETQ. For the CDR3, the DNA is TGCGCCAGCAGCGGGGAACACAGGAACACTGAAGCTTTCTTT. Its translation is CASSGEHRNTEAFF.

This clonotype occurred a few times. The chain carries TRBV4-2 and TRBJ2-1; 9 nucleotides match TRBD1. CDR3 length equals 16 residues. Trimming cost V 3 bases and J 3 bases; bases outside gene matches: 6. The germline gives CDR1 LGHNA, CDR2 YNFKEQ. CDR3 DNA sequence: TGTGCCAGCAGCCAGGACAGGGGAACGGGCTACAATGAGCAGTTCTTC. This encodes CASSQDRGTGYNEQFF.